These 7 T cell receptor beta chains came from one sample sequenced in a study of blood T cell repertoires in COVID-19. Some clones are missing from TCRdb's copy, which holds only in-frame ones; the method was immunoSEQ multiplex PCR. The table has about 100,000 clones, approximately 92% seen once; the top ten hold 4.5% to 6%. Source material: peripheral blood. Receptors originate from a man aged 45 to 65 with active COVID-19.

This chain links TRBV2 with TRBJ2-7; D ambiguous. The CDR3 is 13 residues long. Germline V lookup: CDR1 SNHLY, CDR2 FYNNEI. V lost 5 bases and J 7 bases, leaving 15 bases between the germline ends. The CDR3 DNA follows: TGTGCCAGCAGTCCTGATAGCCTCGGGGAGCAGTACTTC. This translates into CASSPDSLGEQYF.

The chain is built from TRBV19 and TRBJ2-2; a weak D match, TRBD1 (6 bases). This CDR3 is built from 14 residues. The V gene lost 7 bases and the J gene lost 2 bases, with 11 bases spanning the gap. CDR1 and CDR2 (germline): LNHDA, SQIVND (reference sequence). CDR3 DNA: TGTGCCAGTAATCCGGGACAAAACACCGGGGAGCTGTTTTTT. Translating gives CASNPGQNTGELFF.

V and J are TRBV5-8 and TRBJ1-1; D gene unclear. The CDR3 is 13 residues long. The germline V gene encodes CDR1 SGHTS and CDR2 YDEGEE. Trimming removed 0 bases at V and 10 bases at J, with 13 bases between. CDR3 in DNA: TGTGCCAGCAGCTTGGTAGCCCTCCGGGGAGCTTTCTTT. It translates to CASSLVALRGAFF.

V gene TRBV24-1 combines with J gene TRBJ1-4; a possible D gene is TRBD1 (5 bases). Per germline, CDR1 KGHDR and CDR2 SFDVKD. CDR3 length equals 16 residues. The V end was cut by 4 bases, the J end by 6 bases, with 17 bases between. The CDR3 spells CATSEGSGGLDEKLFF. The CDR3 DNA reads as TGTGCCACCAGTGAAGGGTCCGGGGGACTGGATGAAAAACTGTTTTTT.

The DNA of the CDR3 is TGCGCCAGCAGCCAAACATATCCGGGACAGGGGATGGAAAAGGAGCAGTTCTTC. Translating it yields CASSQTYPGQGMEKEQFF. The V call is TRBV4-1, the J call TRBJ2-1; 10 bases line up with TRBD1. V gave up 2 bases and J gave up 10 bases; unmatched junction bases: 17. Germline V lookup: CDR1 MGHRA, CDR2 YSYEKL. The CDR3 loop spans 18 amino acids.

This clone was picked up one time. This chain connects TRBV28 to TRBJ1-2; D is unclear. Trimming left V 5 bases short and J 7 bases short, with 8 bases between. The germline V gene has CDR1 MDHEN and CDR2 SYDVKM. The CDR3 spans 11 residues. CDR3 protein: CASSRGFGYTF. CDR3 coding DNA: TGTGCCAGCAGTCGAGGGTTTGGCTACACCTTC.

The rearrangement joins TRBV7-8 to TRBJ2-5, with D possibly being TRBD2 (6 bases). CDR1 is SGHVS and CDR2 is FQNEAQ in the germline V gene. This CDR3 spans 16 amino acids. V was pared by 3 bases and J by 1 base, with 15 bases between. DNA of the CDR3: TGTGCCAGCAGCTTGGGATTAACTAGCCTCCAAGAGACCCAGTACTTC. This translates into CASSLGLTSLQETQYF.